The entry that follows covers one T cell receptor beta chain sequence. CDR3 size: 13 residues. Trimming stripped 2 bases from V and 3 bases from J, with 8 bases between. The germline V gene has CDR1 SGHRS and CDR2 YFSETQ. These data originate in a study of cytomegalovirus exposure and HLA in healthy donors. With 60 Vbeta and 13 Jbeta primers, the PCR was carried out. The method was immunoSEQ multiplex PCR; TCRdb's version includes in-frame clones alone and lacks a portion of them. Of under 150,000 clones detected, roughly 80% appear once; the ten largest clones hold 4% to 4.5%. The chain employs TRBV5-1 and TRBJ1-1; D perhaps matches TRBD1 (5 bases). The receptor comes from a middle-aged woman in good health and CMV-seropositive. The sample consisted of PBMCs. The chain's CDR3 is CASSFLQDTEAFF. The CDR3, as DNA: TGCGCCAGCAGCTTTTTACAGGACACTGAAGCTTTCTTT.